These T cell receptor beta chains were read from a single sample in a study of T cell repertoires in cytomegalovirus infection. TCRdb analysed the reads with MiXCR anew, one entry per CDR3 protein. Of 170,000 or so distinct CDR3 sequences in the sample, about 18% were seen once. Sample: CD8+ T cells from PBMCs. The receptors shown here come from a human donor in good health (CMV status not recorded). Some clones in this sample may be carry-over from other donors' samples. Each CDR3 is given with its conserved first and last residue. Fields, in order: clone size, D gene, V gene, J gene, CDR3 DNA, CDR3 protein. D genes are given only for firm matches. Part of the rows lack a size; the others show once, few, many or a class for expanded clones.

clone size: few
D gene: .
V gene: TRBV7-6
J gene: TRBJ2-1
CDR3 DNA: TGTGCCAGCAGTTCTTACCATTCTATAGTCCCGAACTCCTACAATGAGCAGTTCTTC
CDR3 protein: CASSSYHSIVPNSYNEQFF

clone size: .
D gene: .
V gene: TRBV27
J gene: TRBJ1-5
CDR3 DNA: TGTGCCAGCAGTTTACGCCCCGGACGGAGCAATCAGCCCCAGCATTTT
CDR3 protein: CASSLRPGRSNQPQHF

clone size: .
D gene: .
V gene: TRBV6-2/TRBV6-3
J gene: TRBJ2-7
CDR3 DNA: TGTGCCAGCAGTTGGGGCGGAGCCTACGAGCAGTACTTC
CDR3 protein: CASSWGGAYEQYF

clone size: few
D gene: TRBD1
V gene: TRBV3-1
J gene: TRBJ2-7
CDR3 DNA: TGTGCCAGCAGCCAAGAACGGGACAGGTATTACGAGCAGTACTTC
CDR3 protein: CASSQERDRYYEQYF

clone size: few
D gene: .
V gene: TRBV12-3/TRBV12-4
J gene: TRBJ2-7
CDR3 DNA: TGTGCCAGCAGTTTGGGAAGGGGTGAGGGCGAGCAGTACTTC
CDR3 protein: CASSLGRGEGEQYF

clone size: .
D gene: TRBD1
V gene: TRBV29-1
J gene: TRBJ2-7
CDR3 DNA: TGCAGCGTTGTCCGGGGGACAGGCGCCGAGCAGTACTTC
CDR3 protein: CSVVRGTGAEQYF

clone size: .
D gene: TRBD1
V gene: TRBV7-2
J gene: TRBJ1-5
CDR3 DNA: TGTGCCAGCAGTTCTACAGGGGGCGTCAATCAGCCCCAGCATTTT
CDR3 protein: CASSSTGGVNQPQHF

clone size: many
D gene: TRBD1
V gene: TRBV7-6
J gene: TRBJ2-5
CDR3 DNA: TGTGCCAGCAGCCCCAGGGGGCGGGAGACCCAGTACTTC
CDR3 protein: CASSPRGRETQYF

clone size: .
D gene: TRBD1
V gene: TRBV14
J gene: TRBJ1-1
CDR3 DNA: TGTGCCAGCAGCCACTTTAGGACAGGTAGAGGAGCTTTCTTT
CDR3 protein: CASSHFRTGRGAFF

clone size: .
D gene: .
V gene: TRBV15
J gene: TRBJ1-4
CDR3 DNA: TGTGCCACCAGCAGAGATCGTGCCCGAGCAGAGTCCTTTTTT
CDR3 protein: CATSRDRARAESFF

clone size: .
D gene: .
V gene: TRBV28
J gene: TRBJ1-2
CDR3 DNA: TGTGCCAGCACCCCCTCTCGGAGCAGTTACTATGGCTACACCTTC
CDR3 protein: CASTPSRSSYYGYTF

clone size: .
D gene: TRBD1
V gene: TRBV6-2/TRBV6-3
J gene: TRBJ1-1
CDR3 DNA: TGTGCCAGCAGTCGGGACAGGGTGGACACTGAAGCTTTCTTT
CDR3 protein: CASSRDRVDTEAFF

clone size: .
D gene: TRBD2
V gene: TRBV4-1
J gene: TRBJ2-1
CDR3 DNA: TGCGCCAGCAGCCAAGGGGGCACTAGCGGGTTATGGAATGAGCAGTTCTTC
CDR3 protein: CASSQGGTSGLWNEQFF

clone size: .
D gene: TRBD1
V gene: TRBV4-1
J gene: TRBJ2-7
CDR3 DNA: TGCGCCAGCAGCCCTGGGGACAGGTCCTACGAGCAGTACTTC
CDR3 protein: CASSPGDRSYEQYF